This T cell receptor beta chain was obtained from a study of T cell responses to AZD1222 COVID-19 vaccine. General study findings and limits: Repertoires were sampled only after the peak T cell response. Mostly white British, mostly female donors; authors suggested clonal diversity may be underestimated. CD4 TCRs linked to vaccination spanned spike, dominating at 160-218 and 743-854.

The repertoire was sequenced with immunoSEQ multiplex PCR; TCRdb's copy has only in-frame clones and lacks some. The sample includes fewer than 150,000 clones, approximately 85% seen only once; the top ten take approximately 6.2%. The CDR3 extends over 15 amino acids. Per germline, CDR1 LGHNA and CDR2 YSLEER. The ends were cut back, 5 bases at V and 5 bases at J, with 16 bases in the middle. Details on this clone: What it binds is unknown.

The chain joins TRBV4-3 to TRBJ2-1; TRBD2 might be the D (5 bases). The receptor's source is an adult in good health. Sequenced material: peripheral blood, taken on day 0 of AZD1222 vaccination. CDR3 in DNA: TGCGCCAGCAGCGCTTCTCCGGGGAAGAACAATGAGCAGTTCTTC. It encodes CASSASPGKNNEQFF.